These 23 T cell receptor beta chains were all obtained from the same sample, sequenced in a study of tumor-infiltrating lymphocytes in primary liver carcinoma. The authors made TCR beta cDNA from about 500 ng total RNA with a constant-region primer. ARM-PCR, slightly modified, supplied the TCR beta libraries through three nested multiplex PCR rounds. The opening two PCR rounds, ten to eleven cycles each, paired TRBV1-TRBV30 forward primers with a C-beta reverse primer. MiXCR was run by TCRdb on the multiplex PCR reads, yielding one entry per CDR3 protein. The data hold roughly 100,000 distinct CDR3 sequences, with roughly 80% observed a single time. Co-extraction of both nucleic acids (RNA and DNA) used 20-30 mg of unsorted bulk tissue. The sample taken for sequencing was liver tumor tissue from sampling region 3. Subset given: tumor region T3, left-lateral pole. These TCRs come from a man aged 40-49 years with primary liver carcinoma and hepatitis B virus infection.

A word on this clonotype: A much larger clone differs by one base, so this may be a read error. The V gene is TRBV24-1, the J gene TRBJ2-1, with D perhaps matching TRBD2 (6 bases). This CDR3 contains 11 residues. The germline CDR1 and CDR2 sequences are KGHDR and SFDVKD. In nucleotides, the CDR3 is TGTGCCACCGGTGACGGCGTGGGGGGGTTCTTC. Protein sequence: CATGDGVGGFF.

Points on this clonotype: Likely a read error: the CDR3 ends without its conserved phenylalanine or tryptophan. Because the CDR3's place on the DNA is in doubt, the DNA is left out and the CDR3 is given as listed by TCRdb. The chain couples TRBV28 to TRBJ2-7; the table's D call of TRBD1 was not tested on the DNA. Germline V gene sequence: CDR1 MDHEN, CDR2 SYDVKM. The CDR3 spans 15 amino acids, including both terminal residues. CDR3 in amino acids: CASPPPNRVFHELYL.

This clonotype appeared once. The junction does not match germline at one end; this may be a read error. The V call is TRBV29-1, the J call TRBJ2-3; D not resolved. The CDR3 sequence is 13 residues long. Germline lookup yields CDR1 SQVTM and CDR2 ANQGSEA. The CDR3 nucleotides read TGCTGCGCCAGGCGTGGCAACACAGATATGCAGTATTTT. Residues: CCARRGNTDMQYF.

The sample holds a few counts of this clonotype. The junction shows a germline mismatch at one end, possibly a read error. The rearrangement joins TRBV29-1 to TRBJ2-1; a weak D match, TRBD2 (5 bases). Germline V gives CDR1 SQVTM, CDR2 ANQGSEA. CDR3 length: 16 amino acids. CDR3 loop: CSVEPYTRGMYNEQFF. In nucleotides, the CDR3 is TGCAGCGTTGAACCGTACACTAGAGGGATGTACAATGAACAGTTCTTC.

Turning to this clonotype: Without the conserved terminal phenylalanine or tryptophan, this CDR3 likely stems from a read error. The chain couples TRBV29-1 to TRBJ2-1; TRBD1 is a possible D gene (6 bases). The germline gives CDR1 SQVTM, CDR2 ANQGSEA. The V and J ends lost 8 bases and 0 bases respectively, with 17 bases between them. CDR3 length equals 15 residues. CDR3 amino acids: CSSTGTQGSYNEQFV. Here the CDR3 DNA reads TGCAGCTCCACTGGAACACAGGGCTCCTACAATGAGCAGTTCGTC.

The V and J genes are TRBV28 and TRBJ2-2, with D perhaps assigned TRBD1 or TRBD2 (5 bases each). This CDR3 region has 15 residues. Germline CDR1 reads MDHEN; CDR2 reads SYDVKM. V was clipped by 5 bases and J by 10 bases, with 20 bases between them. Here the CDR3 DNA reads TGTGCCAGCAGTCCCACCGGGACGGACGTTGAGGAGCTGTTTTTT. Translating it yields CASSPTGTDVEELFF.

As concerns this clonotype: The junction shows a germline mismatch at one end, possibly a read error. The chain links TRBV6-2 or TRBV6-3 to TRBJ1-5; 10 nucleotides match TRBD1. The J call may be mistaken, given a closer DNA end match to TRBJ2-3. Germline CDR1 reads MNHEY; CDR2 reads SVGEGT. The CDR3 has 18 residues. CDR3 DNA: TGTGCCAACAGTTACTGGTCGGGACAGGGGACGGGCAATCAGCCCCAGTATTTT. It is translated as CANSYWSGQGTGNQPQYF.

V is TRBV30 and J is TRBJ2-3; 7 bases are shared with TRBD2. Germline CDR1 reads GTSNPN; CDR2 reads SVGIG (reference sequence). This CDR3 has 15 amino acids. After removal of 0 bases from V and 6 bases from J, the junction contained 9 bases not matched to a gene. CDR3 coding DNA: TGTGCCTGGAGTGTATGGGAGGGAGTATGTGATACGCAGTATTTT. It translates to CAWSVWEGVCDTQYF.

On this clonotype itself: Without the conserved terminal phenylalanine or tryptophan, this CDR3 likely stems from a read error. V gene TRBV2 combines with J gene TRBJ1-5, with TRBD1 matching over 9 bases. The length of the CDR3 is 15 residues. With 2 bases clipped from V and 3 bases from J, the junction kept 2 bases outside the gene matches. Per the germline V gene, CDR1 is SNHLY and CDR2 is FYNNEI. Here the CDR3 reads CASSEWTGDNQPQHL. The DNA of the CDR3 is TGTGCCAGCAGTGAATGGACAGGGGACAATCAGCCCCAGCATTTA.

A word on this clonotype: One end of the junction is discordant with germline, which a read error may explain. The chain combines TRBV10-3 with TRBJ2-1; 8 bases match TRBD1. The CDR3 is 13 amino acids. Germline CDR1 reads ENHRY; CDR2 reads SYGVKD. Here the CDR3 reads CAISESMGQEHFF. The CDR3 bases are TGTGCCATCAGTGAGTCGATGGGACAGGAGCACTTCTTC.

In regard to this clonotype: It may be a read error: a sequence one base away is much more abundant. CDR3 loop: CASSPRRTATGLTQYF. CDR3 coding DNA: TGTGCCAGCAGCCCTCGACGCACGGCGACAGGGCTTACGCAGTATTTT. The chain links TRBV6-2 or TRBV6-3 to TRBJ2-3; 7 bases map to TRBD1. The CDR3 is 16 amino acids. Looked up from germline, CDR1 is MNHEY and CDR2 is SVGEGT. V lost 6 bases, J lost 8 bases, and 17 bases stayed unmatched.

This clonotype was observed a few times. One end of the junction fails to match germline, which may point to a read error. V and J are TRBV6-5 and TRBJ2-3; D remains unclear. The CDR3 length is 14 residues. Germline V gene lookup returns CDR1 MNHEY and CDR2 SVGAGI. Here the CDR3 DNA reads TGTACCAGCAGTAGAGAGAGGTGTGCAGATACGCAGTATTTT. Its translation: CTSSRERCADTQYF.

As concerns this clonotype: This may stem from a read error, because a much larger clone lies one nucleotide away. The rearrangement links TRBV11-3 to TRBJ1-5; possibly TRBD1 or TRBD2 for D (5 bases each). The last part of the DNA fits TRBJ2-3 better; the J call may be wrong. The germline V gene encodes CDR1 SGHNT and CDR2 YENEEA. The CDR3 extends over 15 amino acids. The CDR3 DNA sequence: TGTGCCAGCGGCTTAGATCTGGGGGTGACTCAGCCCCAGTATTTT. This sequence encodes CASGLDLGVTQPQYF.

CDR3 sequence reads: CSVESEVTGTFF. The CDR3 nucleotides are TGCAGCGTTGAATCCGAGGTCACTGGAACTTTCTTT. This chain connects TRBV29-1 to TRBJ1-1; D is ambiguous. With 2 bases removed from V and 12 bases from J, the gap between germline ends came to 16 bases. The CDR3 loop spans 12 amino acids. Germline V gives CDR1 SQVTM, CDR2 ANQGSEA.

Points on this clonotype: Because the CDR3 is missing its conserved closing phenylalanine or tryptophan, this is likely a read error. This chain connects TRBV7-9 to TRBJ2-5; maybe TRBD2 (6 bases). The CDR3 has 14 amino acids. Trimming stripped 2 bases from V and 9 bases from J, with 16 bases between. Germline V gene sequence: CDR1 SEHNR, CDR2 FQNEAQ (reference sequence). The CDR3 loop is CASSLIGTSESQYI. As DNA, the CDR3 is TGTGCCAGCAGCTTAATAGGGACTTCCGAGTCCCAGTACATC.

This clonotype was seen a single time. The chain uses TRBV5-6 and TRBJ2-5, with D possibly matching TRBD2 (5 bases). V gave up 0 bases and J gave up 14 bases, with 20 bases separating them. The V gene's germline CDR1 is SGHDT and CDR2 YYEEEE. This CDR3 spans 14 amino acids. In DNA, the CDR3 is TGTGCCAGCAGCTTGGAGCCTAGCCAAGAGACCCGATACTTC. Its protein is CASSLEPSQETRYF.

Comments on this clonotype: At one end, the junction sequence differs from germline, possibly due to a read error. The rearrangement joins TRBV6-2 or TRBV6-3 to TRBJ2-7; D ambiguous. CDR3 length: 11 amino acids. Germline V gives CDR1 MNHEY, CDR2 SVGEGT. The CDR3 bases are TGTGTCAGCAGTTTCGCCTACGGACAGTACTTC. It yields the protein CVSSFAYGQYF.

This chain joins TRBV29-1 and TRBJ1-1; 7 bases map to TRBD1. There are 13 residues in the CDR3. The germline CDR1 and CDR2 sequences are SQVTM and ANQGSEA. Written as DNA, the CDR3 is TGCAACGTCGTATTCTCTGGACAGGCGAGAACTTTCTTT. Its translation: CNVVFSGQARTFF.

This clonotype was observed at least ten times. The chain recombines TRBV5-4 with TRBJ2-2, with a tentative D call TRBD2 (6 bases). The CDR3 runs 16 residues. Germline CDR1 reads SGHNT; CDR2 reads YYREEE (reference sequence). V lost 0 bases and J 0 bases, leaving 9 bases between the germline ends. The CDR3 sequence: CASSLAGGTNTGELFF. As DNA, the CDR3 is TGTGCCAGCAGCTTGGCGGGCGGGACGAACACCGGGGAGCTGTTTTTT.

The V call is TRBV11-2, the J call TRBJ2-7; D is unresolved. Per the germline V gene, CDR1 is SGHAT and CDR2 is FQNNGV. The CDR3 runs to 13 residues. Here the CDR3 reads CDNSFGQLYEQYF. The CDR3 coding sequence is TGTGATAACAGCTTTGGCCAGCTCTACGAGCAGTACTTC. The variable domain in full, with the rest retrieved from reference TRBV11-2 and TRBJ2-7, is EAGVAQSPRYKIIEKRQSVAFWCNPISGHATLYWYQQILGQGPKLLIQFQNNGVVDDSQLPKDRFSAERLKGVDSTLKIQPAKLEDSAVYLCDNSFGQLYEQYFGPGTRLTVT.

This chain joins TRBV12-3 or TRBV12-4 and TRBJ2-3; D possibly corresponds to TRBD1 (5 bases). Trimming removed 4 bases at V and 5 bases at J, with 16 bases between. This CDR3 has 15 residues. The CDR3 here is CASSSDRVGIDTQYF. The CDR3 nucleotides are TGTGCCAGCAGTTCAGACAGAGTGGGGATAGATACGCAGTATTTT.

This clonotype was seen repeatedly, ten times or more. The chain joins TRBV5-1 to TRBJ2-2; 8 bases are a match to TRBD1. This CDR3 contains 15 residues. The J segment lost 5 bases and the V segment lost 4 bases, leaving 7 bases of the junction unmatched. Germline CDR1 SGHRS, CDR2 YFSETQ. DNA of the CDR3: TGCGCCAGCAGCAGGACAGGGCCGGGAACCGGGGAGCTGTTTTTT. It yields the protein CASSRTGPGTGELFF.

This clonotype appeared many times. The chain uses TRBV29-1 and TRBJ2-3; no clear D gene. Trimming removed 0 bases from V and 10 bases from J, with 8 bases in between. Germline V gives CDR1 SQVTM, CDR2 ANQGSEA. There are 11 residues in the CDR3. In DNA form, the CDR3 reads TGCAGCGTTGAAGATGGGGTAGCGCAGTATTTT. Encoded protein: CSVEDGVAQYF.